These T cell receptor beta chains were read from a single sample in a study of Ad26.COV2.S vaccination and SARS-CoV-2 variants. Produced via immunoSEQ multiplex PCR; TCRdb's table is partial and in-frame only. The data show around 300,000 clones, with roughly nine tenths seen just once and around 6.1% held by the top ten. The specimen comprised peripheral blood, sampled in a trial of Ad26.COV2.S vaccine versus placebo. The receptors stem from a person aged 18-65 years who received the Ad26.COV2.S COVID-19 vaccine or a placebo. Each CDR3 is given with its conserved first and last residue. D genes are given only for firm matches. Clone size is stated in some rows and not others, as once, few, many or a class when expanded.

j_call clone_size d_call v_call cdr3_aa cdr3_nt
TRBJ1-5 few - TRBV5-6 CASSLMYSNQPQHF TGTGCCAGCAGCTTGATGTATAGCAATCAGCCCCAGCATTTT
TRBJ1-2 - - TRBV3-1/TRBV3-2 CASSQDPGRGGYTF TGTGCCAGCAGCCAAGATCCGGGACGGGGCGGCTACACCTTC
TRBJ1-4 - - TRBV10-3 CAISNGTKLFF TGTGCCATCAGCAATGGGACTAAACTGTTTTTT
TRBJ2-7 few - TRBV4-3 CASSQDLGESYEQYF TGCGCCAGCAGCCAAGATCTGGGAGAATCCTACGAGCAGTACTTC
TRBJ2-1 - - TRBV19 CASSIRGSDEQFF TGTGCCAGTAGTATAAGAGGGTCCGATGAGCAGTTCTTC
TRBJ2-5 - - TRBV18 CASSPLRDSQETQYF TGTGCCAGCTCACCACTGCGGGACTCTCAAGAGACCCAGTACTTC
TRBJ1-5 - - TRBV4-3 CASSQDYSVGNQPQHF TGCGCCAGCAGCCAAGATTACTCAGTGGGCAATCAGCCCCAGCATTTT
TRBJ1-6 - TRBD1 TRBV5-1 CASSPDREGSPLHF TGCGCCAGCAGCCCGGACAGGGAGGGTTCACCCCTCCACTTT
TRBJ2-7 - - TRBV27 CASSFASAYEQYF TGTGCCAGCAGTTTTGCTAGCGCCTACGAGCAGTACTTC
TRBJ1-5 - - TRBV2 CASSEAWGNQPQHF TGTGCCAGCAGTGAAGCATGGGGCAATCAGCCCCAGCATTTT
TRBJ2-1 - TRBD2 TRBV7-2 CASSLESGRTSAEQFF TGTGCCAGCAGCTTAGAAAGTGGTAGGACTAGCGCCGAGCAGTTCTTC
TRBJ2-7 - TRBD2 TRBV7-3 CASSLGLAGVDEQYF TGTGCCAGCAGCTTAGGGCTAGCGGGAGTCGACGAGCAGTACTTC
TRBJ1-4 - - TRBV28 CASSPPRAGIEKLFF TGTGCCAGCAGTCCCCCGAGGGCAGGAATTGAAAAACTGTTTTTT
TRBJ1-1 - - TRBV6-5 CASSPNMNTEAFF TGTGCCAGCAGTCCCAACATGAACACTGAAGCTTTCTTT
TRBJ2-7 - - TRBV2 CASGTGHLYEQYF TGTGCCAGCGGAACCGGACACCTCTACGAGCAGTACTTC
TRBJ1-5 - TRBD1 TRBV4-3 CASSQDFSGTGNQPQHF TGCGCCAGCAGCCAAGACTTCAGCGGGACAGGGAATCAGCCCCAGCATTTT
TRBJ2-1 - TRBD2 TRBV19 CASSYVRTSGYNEQFF TGTGCCAGTAGCTACGTCAGGACTAGCGGATACAATGAGCAGTTCTTC
TRBJ1-6 - TRBD1 TRBV28 CASSPRTGGWNSPLHF TGTGCCAGCAGTCCCCGGACAGGGGGCTGGAATTCACCCCTCCACTTT
TRBJ1-5 - - TRBV6-5 CASSSRGAVSNQPQHF TGTGCCAGCAGTTCTCGGGGAGCTGTTAGCAATCAGCCCCAGCATTTT
TRBJ2-4 - TRBD1 TRBV19 CASQFGTVENIQYF TGTGCCAGTCAATTCGGGACAGTTGAAAACATTCAGTACTTC
TRBJ1-1 - - TRBV5-4 CASRGNLYNTEAFF TGTGCCAGCAGGGGTAACTTGTATAACACTGAAGCTTTCTTT
TRBJ1-4 - TRBD1 TRBV30 CAWSVGQGIKELFF TGTGCCTGGAGTGTAGGACAGGGGATTAAGGAACTGTTTTTT
TRBJ2-5 - - TRBV5-1 CASSSSAAQETQYF TGCGCCAGCAGCAGCTCTGCGGCCCAAGAGACCCAGTACTTC
TRBJ2-1 - TRBD2 TRBV27 CASSLVASGKGILNEQFF TGTGCCAGCAGTTTAGTTGCCAGCGGGAAAGGAATACTCAATGAGCAGTTCTTC
TRBJ2-2 - - TRBV5-4 CASSWGRGMRTGELFF TGTGCCAGCAGCTGGGGTCGGGGGATGAGGACCGGGGAGCTGTTTTTT
TRBJ2-1 - - TRBV11-2 CASSLHSRSYNEQFF TGTGCCAGCAGCTTGCATTCCCGCTCCTACAATGAGCAGTTCTTC
TRBJ2-1 - - TRBV5-1 CASSLEPMLNNEQFF TGCGCCAGCAGCTTGGAGCCCATGTTGAACAATGAGCAGTTCTTC
TRBJ2-7 few - TRBV5-5 CASSLDQQYEQYF TGTGCCAGCAGCTTGGATCAGCAGTACGAGCAGTACTTC
TRBJ1-2 - - TRBV2 CASSDRYDYGYTF TGTGCCAGCAGTGACCGCTACGACTATGGCTACACCTTC
TRBJ1-4 once - TRBV7-2 CASSLAGRSDEKLFF TGTGCCAGCAGCTTAGCGGGCAGGAGCGATGAAAAACTGTTTTTT
TRBJ2-7 - - TRBV3-1/TRBV3-2 CASSQVGYEQYF TGTGCCAGCAGCCAAGTGGGTTACGAGCAGTACTTC
TRBJ2-1 - - TRBV11-2 CASSLTPGPSTYNEQFF TGTGCCAGCAGCTTAACCCCGGGACCGAGTACATACAATGAGCAGTTCTTC
TRBJ2-7 - - TRBV6-2/TRBV6-3 CASSYSGPYEQYF TGTGCCAGCAGTTACTCAGGACCCTACGAGCAGTACTTC
TRBJ1-5 - - TRBV24-1 CATSDRDRQPQHF TGTGCCACCAGTGATCGTGACCGGCAGCCCCAGCATTTT
TRBJ2-2 - - TRBV6-5 CASSYSGRTPGELFF TGTGCCAGCAGTTACTCTGGCCGTACCCCCGGGGAGCTGTTTTTT
TRBJ2-7 - - TRBV27 CASSSRSSYEQYF TGTGCCAGCAGTTCGAGGAGCTCCTACGAGCAGTACTTC
TRBJ2-7 - TRBD1 TRBV27 CASSLDRGGPYEQYF TGTGCCAGCAGTTTGGACAGGGGGGGGCCATACGAGCAGTACTTC
TRBJ2-1 - TRBD2 TRBV3-1/TRBV3-2 CASSQSEGGPLRIF TGTGCCAGCAGCCAATCTGAGGGAGGGCCATTAAGGATCTTC
TRBJ2-5 - - TRBV5-4 CASSLRGQETQYF TGTGCCAGCAGCTTAAGAGGCCAAGAGACCCAGTACTTC
TRBJ2-3 - - TRBV5-8 CASSAGTRDSDTQYF TGTGCCAGCAGTGCCGGGACGAGAGATTCTGATACGCAGTATTTT